The next 18 T cell receptor beta chains were all read from a single sample in a study of Graves' ophthalmopathy and Graves' hyperthyroidism. Amplifying from RNA transcripts, the study obtained TCR beta CDR3 regions. Scientists carried out first-round RT-PCR using HTBI primers and then a second-round multiplex PCR. TCRdb re-derived calls from the multiplex PCR reads in MiXCR, one entry per CDR3 protein. The data hold 740,000 or so distinct CDR3 sequences, with 40% observed a single time. Sequencing input: peripheral blood. These receptors were obtained from an adult man with Graves' ophthalmopathy.

This clonotype was detected only once. A much larger clone sits a single nucleotide away, making a read error possible. The chain couples TRBV7-2 to TRBJ2-7, with TRBD2 matching 8 bases. Trimming removed 4 bases from V and 6 bases from J; junction bases left unmatched: 5. Per the germline V gene, CDR1 is SGHTA and CDR2 is FQGNSA. The CDR3 is 13 residues long. CDR3: CASSSDGGAEQYF. DNA for the CDR3: TGTGCCAGCAGCTCGGACGGGGGGGCCGAGCAGTACTTC.

In its sample, this clonotype was seen many times. The CDR3 protein is CSVEGLGGYSGNTIYF. CDR3 in DNA: TGCAGCGTTGAAGGGTTGGGCGGTTACTCTGGAAACACCATATATTTT. The V call is TRBV29-1, the J call TRBJ1-3, with unresolved D. Germline V gene data show CDR1 as SQVTM and CDR2 as ANQGSEA. V lost 1 base to trimming and J lost 0 bases, with 13 bases between them. CDR3 length: 16 residues. Complete variable domain (other parts from reference TRBV29-1 and TRBJ1-3): SAVISQKPSRDICQRGTSLTIQCQVDSQVTMMFWYRQQPGQSLTLIATANQGSEATYESGFVIDKFPISRPNLTFSTLTVSNMSPEDSSIYLCSVEGLGGYSGNTIYFGEGSWLTVV.

In this sample, this clonotype turned up many times. The V and J genes are TRBV10-3 and TRBJ2-7; TRBD2 might be the D (6 bases). V was cut by 10 bases and J by 5 bases, with 15 bases left in between. CDR3 length: 12 residues. The germline CDR1 and CDR2 sequences are ENHRY and SYGVKD. The CDR3 spells CASSDGGDEQYF. In nucleotides, the CDR3 is TGTGCCAGCTCGGACGGAGGGGACGAGCAGTACTTC.

The chain joins TRBV3-1 to TRBJ2-7; tentative D call: TRBD1 (5 bases). Trimming pared 0 bases from V and 3 bases from J, leaving 12 bases between. The germline V gene has CDR1 LGHDT and CDR2 YNNKEL (reference sequence). This CDR3 spans 15 amino acids. The CDR3: CASSQERSRVYEQYF. In DNA, the CDR3 is TGTGCCAGCAGCCAAGAAAGATCCAGGGTCTACGAGCAGTACTTC.

This clonotype was observed a handful of times. The rearrangement links TRBV7-9 to TRBJ2-2; D not resolved. Looked up from germline, CDR1 is SEHNR and CDR2 is FQNEAQ (reference sequence). V was cut by 4 bases and J by 0 bases, with 9 bases left in between. The CDR3 sequence is 15 residues long. The CDR3 loop reads CASSSGRTNTGELFF. The DNA of the CDR3 is TGTGCCAGCAGCTCAGGACGAACGAACACCGGGGAGCTGTTTTTT.

This clonotype was detected a few times. Written as DNA, the CDR3 is TGTGCCAGCAGCCAAACTAGACGGGTAAACACTGAAGCTTTCTTT. Amino acids: CASSQTRRVNTEAFF. This chain links TRBV4-2 with TRBJ1-1; D uncertain. From germline, CDR1 is LGHNA and CDR2 YNFKEQ. Trimming pared 2 bases from V and 2 bases from J, leaving 12 bases between. There are 15 residues in the CDR3.

The rearrangement links TRBV10-2 to TRBJ2-2; D remains ambiguous. Germline V CDR1 and CDR2: WSHSY, SAAADI. Trimming shortened V by 4 bases and J by 8 bases, and 5 bases separated the two germline ends. The CDR3 covers 11 residues. CDR3 sequence reads: CASSVQGELFF. The CDR3 DNA reads TGCGCCAGCAGTGTACAGGGGGAGCTGTTTTTT.

The table lists this clonotype with many counts. This sequence joins TRBV2 and TRBJ1-2; D remains unclear. Germline-derived CDR1 and CDR2 are SNHLY and FYNNEI. V lost 5 bases to trimming and J lost 7 bases, with 8 bases between them. The CDR3 is 11 amino acids. The CDR3 sequence: CASSRTAGYTF. The CDR3 nucleotides read TGTGCCAGCAGTCGGACCGCTGGCTACACCTTC.

To note about this clonotype: The junction departs from the called germline gene at one end, perhaps through a read error. The V gene is TRBV2, the J gene TRBJ2-5; 7 nucleotides match TRBD1. Germline CDR1 SNHLY, CDR2 FYNNEI. The CDR3 spans 17 residues. The CDR3 DNA reads TGTGCCAGCAGGTCCGACAGGGCGTCGTCCATACAAGAGGCCCAGTACTTC. It specifies CASRSDRASSIQEAQYF.

This clonotype was detected many times. J is TRBJ1-6 and V is TRBV9, with TRBD1 identical over 10 bases. CDR3 size: 14 residues. J lost 8 bases, V lost 2 bases, and 1 base had no gene match. Germline CDR1 reads SGDLS; CDR2 reads YYNGEE. The CDR3 bases are TGTGCCAGCAGCGTGGGGACAGGGGATTCACCCCTCCACTTT. This sequence encodes CASSVGTGDSPLHF. Supplemented by reference TRBV9 and TRBJ1-6, the full variable domain reads DSGVTQTPKHLITATGQRVTLRCSPRSGDLSVYWYQQSLDQGLQFLIQYYNGEERAKGNILERFSAQQFPDLHSELNLSSLELGDSALYFCASSVGTGDSPLHFGNGTRLTVT.

The chain uses TRBV7-3 and TRBJ2-5, with 10 bases fitting TRBD2. The CDR3 extends over 15 amino acids. V lost 5 bases to trimming and J lost 7 bases; unmatched junction nucleotides: 10. Germline V gene lookup returns CDR1 SGHTA and CDR2 FQGTGA. The CDR3 DNA is TGTGCCAGCAGCCAAGTTGTTAGCGGGGGGCCGACCCAGTACTTC. Its protein is CASSQVVSGGPTQYF.

This clonotype was recorded at least ten times. The chain uses TRBV19 and TRBJ1-5; D unclear. The length of the CDR3 is 12 residues. Between the trimmed V and J ends, which lost 4 bases and 10 bases, there was a span of 11 bases. Germline V gene data show CDR1 as LNHDA and CDR2 as SQIVND (reference sequence). This CDR3 reads CASSTLGSPQHF. The CDR3 DNA follows: TGTGCCAGTAGTACACTAGGTTCCCCCCAGCATTTT.

The genes are TRBV20-1 and TRBJ1-2; tentative D call: TRBD1 (6 bases). Germline CDR1 is DFQATT and CDR2 is SNEGSKA (reference sequence). The V and J ends lost 6 bases and 6 bases respectively, with 29 bases between them. The CDR3 contains 17 residues. The CDR3 loop is CSATLSRDTKREDGYTF. DNA of the CDR3: TGCAGTGCCACTTTGTCCCGGGACACGAAACGGGAGGATGGCTACACCTTC.

In this sample, this clonotype turned up a few times. This chain connects TRBV14 to TRBJ2-5, with D tentatively TRBD2 (5 bases). CDR1 and CDR2 (germline): SGHDN, FVKESK. CDR3 size: 16 residues. V was cut by 1 base and J by 5 bases, with 17 bases left in between. In nucleotides, the CDR3 is TGTGCCAGCAGCCAAGGTCAGGACTTAACCCTTGAGACCCAGTACTTC. Amino acids: CASSQGQDLTLETQYF.

This chain uses TRBV5-6 with TRBJ1-1; D unclear. This CDR3 comprises 15 residues. Germline V gene sequence: CDR1 SGHDT, CDR2 YYEEEE. Trimming stripped 0 bases from V and 1 base from J, with 10 bases between. The CDR3 DNA reads TGTGCCAGCAGCTTGGATGGACGGAGGAACACTGAAGCTTTCTTT. This encodes CASSLDGRRNTEAFF.

As to this clonotype: The germline gene is not matched at one end of the junction; a read error may be the cause. The chain has TRBV19 and TRBJ2-7; 11 bases are shared with TRBD2. CDR3 length: 14 amino acids. In germline, CDR1 is LNHDA, CDR2 SQIVND (reference sequence). CDR3 sequence: CASSPGTSGFSRNF. The CDR3 bases are TGTGCCAGTAGTCCCGGGACTAGCGGCTTTTCGCGGAACTTC. The whole variable domain, remainder taken from reference TRBV19 and TRBJ2-7, is DGGITQSPKYLFRKEGQNVTLSCEQNLNHDAMYWYRQDPGQGLRLIYYSQIVNDFQKGDIAEGYSVSREKKESFPLTVTSAQKNPTAFYLCASSPGTSGFSRNFGPGTRLTVT.

This clonotype was observed at least ten times. The chain joins TRBV29-1 to TRBJ1-5, with unresolved D. CDR1 and CDR2 from the germline V gene are SQVTM and ANQGSEA. Trimming shortened V by 4 bases and J by 0 bases, and 7 bases separated the two germline ends. The CDR3 length is 13 residues. The CDR3: CSVGGDSNQPQHF. DNA for the CDR3: TGCAGCGTTGGCGGGGATAGCAATCAGCCCCAGCATTTT.

The chain uses TRBV29-1 and TRBJ2-3, with TRBD2 as a possible D gene (6 bases). V was trimmed by 6 bases and J by 0 bases, leaving 7 bases between them. CDR1 and CDR2 (germline): SQVTM, ANQGSEA. CDR3 length: 12 amino acids. In DNA, the CDR3 is TGCAGCGTCGGGACTAGCACAGATACGCAGTATTTT. This codes for CSVGTSTDTQYF.